What follows are 17 T cell receptor beta chains derived from one specimen sequenced in a study of beta chain features in type 1 diabetes. All of the isolated RNA was reverse transcribed, so expressed TCRB transcripts were sequenced. Profiled with immunoSEQ multiplex PCR; TCRdb holds only in-frame clones, not every one. The data contain roughly 130,000 clones, 9% to 9.5% of them seen just once; the ten biggest clones take up 0.6% to 0.85%. The sequenced sample was central memory CD4+ T cells from blood. The receptors derive from a man aged 18-30 years in good health.

A few counts support this clone. This chain connects TRBV7-9 to TRBJ2-1; TRBD2 aligns across 9 bases. The germline V gene has CDR1 SEHNR and CDR2 FQNEAQ (reference sequence). The CDR3 covers 16 residues. The J segment lost 3 bases and the V segment lost 7 bases, leaving 10 bases of the junction unmatched. CDR3: CASTPLGSGGYNEQFF. CDR3 bases: TGTGCCAGCACCCCTTTAGGTAGCGGGGGCTACAATGAGCAGTTCTTC.

This chain connects TRBV5-4 to TRBJ2-4; possible D gene TRBD2, 5 bases. Germline CDR1 is SGHNT and CDR2 is YYREEE (reference sequence). V shed 4 bases and J shed 13 bases, with 21 bases lying between them. The CDR3 is 14 amino acids. The CDR3 here is CASSPRLSREMQYF. The CDR3 coding sequence is TGTGCCAGCAGCCCGAGGCTATCTCGGGAAATGCAGTACTTC.

The V gene is TRBV25-1, the J gene TRBJ2-7, with D possibly being TRBD2 (5 bases). The V end lost 7 bases, the J end lost 7 bases, and 14 bases lay between the germline ends. CDR1 is MGHDK, CDR2 SYGVNS, per germline. The CDR3 consists of 12 residues. The CDR3 DNA sequence: TGTGCCAGCACCGAATACCCGGGAGAGCAGTACTTC. It is translated as CASTEYPGEQYF.

There are a few counts of this clone. V gene TRBV28 combines with J gene TRBJ1-2; TRBD1 aligns across 8 bases. V trimming: 5 bases; J trimming: 4 bases; junction bases outside the gene matches: 9. The CDR3 loop spans 15 amino acids. Germline V gene sequence: CDR1 MDHEN, CDR2 SYDVKM. The CDR3 DNA follows: TGTGCCAGCAGTCCACACTCTGACAGGGGCTATGGCTACACCTTC. It encodes CASSPHSDRGYGYTF.

This clone was seen only a few times. The chain is built from TRBV5-6 and TRBJ2-4, with D maybe TRBD1 (5 bases). The germline V gene encodes CDR1 SGHDT and CDR2 YYEEEE. The CDR3 runs to 15 residues. The V end lost 5 bases, the J end lost 3 bases, and 15 bases lay between the germline ends. CDR3 sequence (DNA): TGTGCCAGCAGGAAGACAGTTACTGGCAAAAACATTCAGTACTTC. This translates into CASRKTVTGKNIQYF.

This clone was picked up a small number of times. The rearrangement joins TRBV9 to TRBJ2-2; D is perhaps TRBD2 (5 bases). Germline V CDR1 and CDR2: SGDLS, YYNGEE. This CDR3 spans 15 amino acids. The V end lost 2 bases, the J end lost 6 bases, and 14 bases lay between the germline ends. The CDR3 DNA reads TGTGCCAGCAGCGTGACCGGGGAGTTCGCCGGGGAGCTGTTTTTT. Protein: CASSVTGEFAGELFF. Complete variable domain (other parts from reference TRBV9 and TRBJ2-2): DSGVTQTPKHLITATGQRVTLRCSPRSGDLSVYWYQQSLDQGLQFLIQYYNGEERAKGNILERFSAQQFPDLHSELNLSSLELGDSALYFCASSVTGEFAGELFFGEGSRLTVL.

CDR3 coding DNA: TGTGCCAGCAGCGCTCAGAACAATGAGCAGTTCTTC. This encodes CASSAQNNEQFF. This chain links TRBV11-2 with TRBJ2-1; D gene uncertain. CDR1 is SGHAT, CDR2 FQNNGV, per germline. Trimming took off 5 bases at V and 5 bases at J, with 7 bases between the two ends. CDR3 size: 12 residues.

This clone was observed at least ten times. J is TRBJ2-5 and V is TRBV7-9; TRBD2 might be the D (6 bases). Looked up from germline, CDR1 is SEHNR and CDR2 is FQNEAQ (reference sequence). There are 15 residues in the CDR3. The V gene lost 5 bases and the J gene lost 0 bases, with 13 bases spanning the gap. CDR3 sequence (DNA): TGTGCCAGCAGCCGGACGGGACTCGACCAAGAGACCCAGTACTTC. Its protein product is CASSRTGLDQETQYF.

This clone was picked up a small number of times. This chain connects TRBV7-2 to TRBJ2-3, with no clear D. From germline, CDR1 is SGHTA and CDR2 FQGNSA. Between the trimmed V and J ends, which lost 6 bases and 4 bases, there was a span of 8 bases. The CDR3 is 12 amino acids. The DNA of the CDR3 is TGTGCCAGCAGGCCGCAGGCAGATACGCAGTATTTT. It is translated as CASRPQADTQYF.

The chain joins TRBV30 to TRBJ2-1, with D possibly TRBD2 on 7 matching bases. This CDR3 region has 16 residues. V lost 1 base, J lost 7 bases, and 20 bases lay in between. Germline values: CDR1 GTSNPN, CDR2 SVGIG (reference sequence). The CDR3 protein is CAWSEASAGALNEQFF. The CDR3 DNA reads TGTGCCTGGAGTGAGGCCTCCGCGGGGGCGCTTAATGAGCAGTTCTTC. Complete variable domain (other parts from reference TRBV30 and TRBJ2-1): SQTIHQWPATLVQPVGSPLSLECTVEGTSNPNLYWYRQAAGRGLQLLFYSVGIGQISSEVPQNLSASRPQDRQFILSSKKLLLSDSGFYLCAWSEASAGALNEQFFGPGTRLTVL.

The gene calls are TRBV7-3 and TRBJ2-5, with D perhaps TRBD1 (6 bases). Germline lookup yields CDR1 SGHTA and CDR2 FQGTGA. This CDR3 has 15 amino acids. Trimming shortened V by 2 bases and J by 1 base, and 11 bases separated the two germline ends. CDR3 nucleotide sequence: TGTGCCAGCAGCTTAGGAGGACAGTTCCAAGAGACCCAGTACTTC. It yields the protein CASSLGGQFQETQYF.

This chain links TRBV30 with TRBJ1-1; D unresolved. Trimming cost V 6 bases and J 3 bases, with 14 bases left between them. Germline V gives CDR1 GTSNPN, CDR2 SVGIG (reference sequence). This CDR3 is built from 13 residues. The CDR3 nucleotides are TGTGCCTGTCGTGCGGTAACGTACACTGAAGCTTTCTTT. Protein: CACRAVTYTEAFF.

This chain uses TRBV27 with TRBJ1-2, with D possibly TRBD1 on 5 matching bases. The V end was cut by 5 bases, the J end by 5 bases, with 9 bases between. Germline V gene lookup returns CDR1 MNHEY and CDR2 SMNVEV (reference sequence). The CDR3 extends over 12 amino acids. The DNA of the CDR3 is TGTGCCAGCAGTCCCCAGGGTTATGGCTACACCTTC. It yields the protein CASSPQGYGYTF.

This clone has only a few counts. V is TRBV4-2 and J is TRBJ1-2; 10 positions match TRBD1. Germline V gene data show CDR1 as LGHNA and CDR2 as YNFKEQ. Losses at the gene ends were 5 bases for V and 5 bases for J; bases not matched to a gene: 8. The CDR3 covers 15 residues. CDR3 DNA sequence: TGTGCCAGCAGCACTGGACAGGGGGTCATATATGGCTACACCTTC. Its translation: CASSTGQGVIYGYTF.

The chain combines TRBV18 with TRBJ1-4; maybe TRBD1 (5 bases). Per the germline V gene, CDR1 is KGHSH and CDR2 is LQKENI. Trimming cost V 0 bases and J 8 bases, with 10 bases left between them. This CDR3 comprises 14 residues. DNA of the CDR3: TGTGCCAGCTCACCACCAGGGGAGGGCGAAAAACTGTTTTTT. Amino acid sequence: CASSPPGEGEKLFF.

This clone has a handful of counts. V and J are TRBV10-3 and TRBJ2-1; the match to TRBD2 covers 10 bases. Trimming removed 4 bases from V and 3 bases from J; junction bases left unmatched: 3. Germline CDR1 ENHRY, CDR2 SYGVKD. The CDR3 spans 15 residues. CDR3 sequence (DNA): TGTGCCATCAGTGGCGGGACTAGCGACTACAATGAGCAGTTCTTC. Amino acids: CAISGGTSDYNEQFF.

J is TRBJ2-7 and V is TRBV7-2; the match to TRBD1 covers 8 bases. V gave up 5 bases and J gave up 2 bases; unmatched junction bases: 8. The CDR3 consists of 15 residues. Germline V gene sequence: CDR1 SGHTA, CDR2 FQGNSA. The CDR3 reads CASSPRTGTPYEQYF. CDR3 coding DNA: TGTGCCAGCAGCCCAAGGACAGGGACCCCCTACGAGCAGTACTTC.